The clone carrying this T cell receptor beta chain was observed a few times. One entry per CDR3 protein results from TCRdb running MiXCR on the 5' RACE reads. This table has tens of thousands of distinct CDR3 sequences, less than 8.5% appearing once. This specimen comes from a study of early T cells in non-severe SARS-CoV-2 infection. Germline CDR1 is SGHDN and CDR2 is FVKESK. Trimming pared 1 base from V and 4 bases from J, leaving 15 bases between. This CDR3 region has 16 residues. This clonotype was sampled from an adult who was a healthcare worker with PCR-confirmed SARS-CoV-2 infection or an uninfected control (not recorded which). V gene TRBV14 combines with J gene TRBJ2-3; no definite D call. Sequencing was performed on whole blood. The CDR3 protein is CASSQAGFPRADTQYF. The CDR3 nucleotides are TGTGCCAGCAGCCAAGCTGGCTTCCCAAGGGCAGATACGCAGTATTTT.